This TCR beta chain came from a study of blood T cells in healthy people across ages. V was cut by 4 bases and J by 5 bases, with 20 bases left in between. CDR1 is SEHNR, CDR2 FQNEAQ, per germline (reference sequence). The CDR3 spans 16 residues. Primed by a sample-barcoded 5' primer and a J-beta primer mix, a second PCR proceeded for about 7 to 12 cycles. TCRdb reprocessed the 5' RACE reads via MiXCR and lists one record per CDR3 protein. The sample contains just over 800,000 distinct CDR3 sequences, about 59% of which appear only once. This clonotype was obtained from a man aged 25-40 years in good health. Sequencing was performed on blood. The rearrangement joins TRBV7-9 to TRBJ2-5; D is undetermined. CDR3 protein: CASSWPGALRMETQYF. The CDR3 DNA reads as TGTGCCAGCAGCTGGCCAGGCGCTCTGAGGATGGAGACCCAGTACTTC.